The 24 T cell receptor beta chains given below trace back to one sample, sequenced in a study of CD8+ T cells in alopecia areata. Sequencing used cDNA as its template, made by extracting RNA and reverse transcribing it. Repertoires were generated with immunoSEQ multiplex PCR, while TCRdb's copy carries only in-frame clones and drops some. The top ten hold roughly a tenth of the sample, which has more than 150,000 clones, around 49% seen once. Stated treatment: oral pan-JAK inhibitor, 5-10 mg twice daily. Source: CD8+ T cells sorted from blood, taken at approximately week 51, from a patient treated with tofacitinib. The receptors shown here come from a human donor with alopecia areata.

With respect to this clone: Since a much larger clone is just one base distant, this may be a read error. This CDR3 is also generated by other DNA sequences in the sample. The gene calls are TRBV11-2 and TRBJ2-3, with 13 bases identical to TRBD2. Germline CDR1 SGHAT, CDR2 FQNNGV. The CDR3 is 16 amino acids. Here the CDR3 reads CASSQGRLAGGDTQYF. The CDR3 DNA is TGCGCCAGCAGCCAAGGTAGACTAGCGGGGGGAGATACGCAGTATTTT.

This clone was found a few times. V and J are TRBV30 and TRBJ2-7, with 8 bases matching TRBD1. This CDR3 comprises 14 residues. V lost 0 bases, J lost 2 bases, and 3 bases stayed unmatched. Germline V lookup: CDR1 GTSNPN, CDR2 SVGIG (reference sequence). CDR3: CAWSVVQGAYEQYF. The CDR3 nucleotides read TGTGCCTGGAGTGTAGTACAGGGGGCCTACGAGCAGTACTTC. Full variable domain (remainder filled in from reference TRBV30 and TRBJ2-7): SQTIHQWPATLVQPVGSPLSLECTVEGTSNPNLYWYRQAAGRGLQLLFYSVGIGQISSEVPQNLSASRPQDRQFILSSKKLLLSDSGFYLCAWSVVQGAYEQYFGPGTRLTVT.

Points on this clone: The DNA is omitted, as the CDR3 cannot be located on it reliably, and the CDR3 follows TCRdb's listing. The rearrangement links TRBV6-5 to TRBJ1-1. The CDR3 totals 16 residues, both ends included. Germline lookup yields CDR1 MNHEY and CDR2 SVGAGI. The CDR3 sequence is CASSYGSFGAGTEAFF.

This clone is a singleton in its sample. The chain joins TRBV7-8 to TRBJ1-2; D unresolved. CDR1 SGHVS and CDR2 FQNEAQ come from the germline V gene. The CDR3 runs 12 residues. The ends were cut back, 5 bases at V and 8 bases at J, with 12 bases in the middle. The DNA for the CDR3 is TGTGCCAGCAGCGAGGTCCCTTGGGGCTACACCTTC. It yields the protein CASSEVPWGYTF.

V usage is TRBV27 and J usage is TRBJ2-7; 9 positions agree with TRBD2. V trimming: 6 bases; J trimming: 2 bases; junction bases outside the gene matches: 2. The CDR3 consists of 13 residues. CDR1 and CDR2 from the germline V gene are MNHEY and SMNVEV (reference sequence). The CDR3 protein is CASRRGGAYEQYF. The CDR3 coding sequence is TGTGCCAGCAGGCGGGGGGGGGCCTACGAGCAGTACTTC.

This clone has only a few counts. The chain carries TRBV5-4 and TRBJ2-1; 7 bases are shared with TRBD2. Germline CDR1 and CDR2: SGHNT and YYREEE (reference sequence). V dropped 6 bases and J dropped 6; count of bases not matched to a gene: 12. This CDR3 contains 15 residues. The CDR3 sequence is CASTPTSARPNEQFF. In DNA, the CDR3 is TGTGCCAGCACCCCCACTAGCGCCCGCCCCAATGAGCAGTTCTTC.

This rearrangement joins TRBV27 to TRBJ2-1, with D possibly being TRBD1 (6 bases). The CDR3 covers 15 residues. Germline assignment: CDR1 MNHEY and CDR2 SMNVEV (reference sequence). V shed 5 bases and J shed 2 bases, with 13 bases lying between them. The CDR3 bases are TGTGCCAGCAGTGCCCAGGGGCCTACCTACAATGAGCAGTTCTTC. Translated, it gives CASSAQGPTYNEQFF.

This chain links TRBV7-9 with TRBJ1-2, with 7 bases fitting TRBD1. V shed 5 bases and J 7 bases; nucleotides not matched to a gene: 7. Germline CDR1 SEHNR, CDR2 FQNEAQ (reference sequence). The CDR3 runs to 13 residues. The CDR3 coding sequence is TGTGCCAGCAGCGGCCGACAGGGTGGTGGCTACACCTTC. It encodes CASSGRQGGGYTF.

This clone was counted only a few times. The chain has TRBV7-9 and TRBJ2-5; tentatively, D is TRBD1 (6 bases). V lost 5 bases and J lost 3, with 13 bases in between. Germline CDR1 reads SEHNR; CDR2 reads FQNEAQ (reference sequence). This CDR3 spans 14 amino acids. The CDR3, as DNA: TGTGCCAGCAGCCAATTAAACAGGGAAGAGACCCAGTACTTC. Protein product: CASSQLNREETQYF.

This chain links TRBV27 with TRBJ2-7, with D perhaps being TRBD1 or TRBD2 (6 bases each). V was pared by 0 bases and J by 3 bases, with 12 bases between. The CDR3 loop spans 15 amino acids. Germline values: CDR1 MNHEY, CDR2 SMNVEV (reference sequence). The CDR3 nucleotides read TGTGCCAGCAGTTTATCCCCGGGGGCCAGCTACGAGCAGTACTTC. Encoded protein: CASSLSPGASYEQYF.

The V and J genes are TRBV2 and TRBJ2-5; D gene uncertain. Germline lookup yields CDR1 SNHLY and CDR2 FYNNEI. This CDR3 is built from 13 residues. V shed 3 bases and J shed 3 bases, with 8 bases lying between them. CDR3 bases: TGTGCCAGCAGTGATGTGGGAAAAGAGACCCAGTACTTC. This translates into CASSDVGKETQYF.

The J gene is TRBJ2-1, the V gene TRBV2; 8 positions match TRBD1. After removal of 3 bases from V and 8 bases from J, the junction contained 9 bases not matched to a gene. The CDR3 contains 15 residues. Germline V gene data show CDR1 as SNHLY and CDR2 as FYNNEI. The CDR3 here is CASSDWVTGADEQFF. CDR3 DNA sequence: TGTGCCAGCAGTGATTGGGTGACAGGGGCGGATGAGCAGTTCTTC.

Turning to this clone: Other nucleotide sequences in the sample specify the same CDR3. The chain combines TRBV11-2 with TRBJ2-7; D uncertain. Germline CDR1 SGHAT, CDR2 FQNNGV. Trimming pared 5 bases from V and 3 bases from J, leaving 11 bases between. The CDR3 runs 13 residues. In DNA, the CDR3 is TGTGCCAGCAGCCTACAGACGAGCTACGAGCAGTACTTC. Its protein product is CASSLQTSYEQYF.

The chain links TRBV5-1 to TRBJ2-7, with a possible D match to TRBD2 (7 bases). The CDR3 is made up of 16 amino acids. V gave up 0 bases and J gave up 5 bases, with 18 bases separating them. The germline V gene encodes CDR1 SGHRS and CDR2 YFSETQ. For the CDR3, the DNA is TGCGCCAGCAGCTTGGCCGGATGGGGGGGCCTCCACGAGCAGTACTTC. Protein sequence: CASSLAGWGGLHEQYF.

The CDR3 protein is CASSLPRQGMNTGELFF. Written as DNA, the CDR3 is TGTGCCAGTAGTCTCCCCCGGCAGGGGATGAACACCGGGGAGCTGTTTTTT. The V gene is TRBV19, the J gene TRBJ2-2, with D possibly TRBD1 on 6 matching bases. This CDR3 has 17 amino acids. Per the germline V gene, CDR1 is LNHDA and CDR2 is SQIVND (reference sequence). V was shortened by 5 bases and J by 1 base, with 17 bases between the two germline ends. Full variable domain (missing parts from reference TRBV19 and TRBJ2-2): DGGITQSPKYLFRKEGQNVTLSCEQNLNHDAMYWYRQDPGQGLRLIYYSQIVNDFQKGDIAEGYSVSREKKESFPLTVTSAQKNPTAFYLCASSLPRQGMNTGELFFGEGSRLTVL.

V is TRBV27 and J is TRBJ1-2, with D maybe TRBD1 (6 bases). Germline values: CDR1 MNHEY, CDR2 SMNVEV (reference sequence). The CDR3 length is 17 residues. V gave up 3 bases and J gave up 0 bases, with 17 bases separating them. The CDR3 spells CASSFLDRTLTNYGYTF. CDR3 bases: TGTGCCAGCAGTTTTTTAGACAGGACTCTCACTAACTATGGCTACACCTTC.

This clone was seen a handful of times. The chain uses TRBV11-2 and TRBJ2-5; D is perhaps TRBD1 or TRBD2 (6 bases each). The CDR3 covers 14 residues. CDR1 is SGHAT, CDR2 FQNNGV, per germline. Trimming removed 3 bases at V and 6 bases at J, with 14 bases between. The CDR3 here is CASSLEGGDKTQYF. In DNA, the CDR3 is TGTGCCAGCAGCTTGGAAGGCGGGGACAAGACCCAGTACTTC.

This rearrangement joins TRBV7-6 to TRBJ2-1, with a tentative D call TRBD2 (6 bases). Germline V CDR1 and CDR2: SGHVS, FNYEAQ. Trimming left V 1 base short and J 5 bases short, with 15 bases between. CDR3 length: 16 amino acids. CDR3 sequence reads: CASSLGGVAVHNEQFF. The CDR3 DNA reads as TGTGCCAGCAGCTTAGGAGGCGTAGCGGTCCACAATGAGCAGTTCTTC.

The rearrangement uses TRBV5-1 and TRBJ2-7, with D maybe TRBD2 (5 bases). CDR1 SGHRS and CDR2 YFSETQ come from the germline V gene. Trimming took 0 bases from V and 5 from J, leaving 9 bases between them. The CDR3 sequence is 13 residues long. In DNA, the CDR3 is TGCGCCAGCAGCTTGGGCCCGCGGGACGAGCAGTACTTC. Its protein is CASSLGPRDEQYF.

A few counts support this clone. The rearrangement joins TRBV4-1 to TRBJ2-7, with TRBD1 matching 7 bases. Germline V gene lookup returns CDR1 MGHRA and CDR2 YSYEKL. This CDR3 is 13 amino acids long. V gave up 1 base and J gave up 13 bases; unmatched junction bases: 10. CDR3 coding DNA: TGCGCCAGCAGCCAAGCGGGTCAAGGGGGCTCTTACTTC. Its translation: CASSQAGQGGSYF.

This clone came up a few times. The chain employs TRBV2 and TRBJ2-2, with 8 bases lining up with TRBD2. CDR1 is SNHLY and CDR2 is FYNNEI in the germline V gene. The V segment lost 6 bases and the J segment 4 bases; nucleotides outside the gene matches: 13. This CDR3 is built from 17 residues. The CDR3 reads CASRASGLASATGELFF. The CDR3 DNA reads as TGTGCCAGCAGGGCAAGCGGACTAGCATCGGCCACCGGGGAGCTGTTTTTT.

The V and J genes are TRBV5-1 and TRBJ2-2, with 7 bases lining up with TRBD2. There are 16 residues in the CDR3. With V trimmed by 1 base and J by 3 bases, 6 bases remained unmatched. Germline V gene sequence: CDR1 SGHRS, CDR2 YFSETQ. The CDR3 nucleotides are TGCGCCAGCAGCTTGTTTTGGGCGGGGGACACCGGGGAGCTGTTTTTT. Protein product: CASSLFWAGDTGELFF.

The V gene is TRBV25-1, the J gene TRBJ1-2; D is unresolved. Per the germline V gene, CDR1 is MGHDK and CDR2 is SYGVNS. The CDR3 consists of 14 residues. V lost 5 bases and J lost 5, with 15 bases in between. The CDR3 DNA follows: TGTGCCAGCAGTCAGGTAGATCGGATTTATGGCTACACCTTC. This encodes CASSQVDRIYGYTF.

The chain employs TRBV13 and TRBJ1-2; D possibly corresponds to TRBD1 (6 bases). V dropped 5 bases and J dropped 1 base, with 8 bases sitting between them. Looked up from germline, CDR1 is PRHDT and CDR2 is FYEKMQ (reference sequence). This CDR3 has 13 amino acids. CDR3 amino acids: CASSRQVNYGYTF. As DNA, the CDR3 is TGTGCCAGCAGCCGACAGGTTAACTATGGCTACACCTTC.